The 19 T cell receptor beta chains presented below share a single source sample, sequenced in a study of shared clonotypes between healthy human individuals. The method was immunoSEQ multiplex PCR; TCRdb's version includes in-frame clones alone and lacks a portion of them. Of about 2.4 million clones listed, 80% to 95% are singletons. Sequenced sample: naive CD4+ T cells from PBMCs. The subset is: CD45RA+ positively selected. The receptors shown here come from a man younger than 35 in good health. Some clones in this sample may be carry-over from other donors' samples.

The V call is TRBV7-2, the J call TRBJ1-1; possible D gene TRBD1, 5 bases. Trimming took off 2 bases at V and 7 bases at J, with 14 bases between the two ends. CDR1 and CDR2 from the germline V gene are SGHTA and FQGNSA. This CDR3 spans 14 amino acids. The CDR3 loop is CASSLTPAQGEAFF. DNA for the CDR3: TGTGCCAGCAGCTTAACCCCCGCGCAGGGTGAAGCTTTCTTT.

This clone occurred once. V gene TRBV12-5 combines with J gene TRBJ1-1; 10 bases align to TRBD1. Germline trimming cut 2 bases from V and 11 bases from J; bases unmatched to any gene: 5. CDR1 is LGHNT and CDR2 is FRNRAP in the germline V gene. The CDR3 is made up of 13 amino acids. The CDR3 loop is CASGLTRQGAAFF. The CDR3 nucleotides are TGTGCTAGTGGTTTGACGCGACAGGGGGCGGCTTTCTTT.

The V gene is TRBV6-5, the J gene TRBJ2-5; D is ambiguous. CDR1 and CDR2 (germline): MNHEY, SVGAGI. This CDR3 contains 14 residues. The V gene lost 0 bases and the J gene lost 3 bases, with 8 bases spanning the gap. The CDR3 region is CASSYSSSEETQYF. DNA of the CDR3: TGTGCCAGCAGTTACTCGTCATCGGAAGAGACCCAGTACTTC.

This clone was found once. J is TRBJ2-7 and V is TRBV4-1, with TRBD1 identical over 7 bases. Germline assignment: CDR1 MGHRA and CDR2 YSYEKL. This CDR3 has 14 amino acids. With 0 bases clipped from V and 7 bases from J, the junction kept 6 bases outside the gene matches. CDR3 DNA: TGCGCCAGCAGCCAAGATATGGACAGGAGGGAGCAGTACTTC. This translates into CASSQDMDRREQYF.

The chain's CDR3 is CAWSVNLADTQYF. CDR3 coding DNA: TGTGCCTGGAGTGTAAATCTAGCCGATACGCAGTATTTT. This chain connects TRBV30 to TRBJ2-3; TRBD2 might be the D (5 bases). The CDR3 totals 13 residues. V gave up 0 bases and J gave up 6 bases, with 10 bases separating them. Looked up from germline, CDR1 is GTSNPN and CDR2 is SVGIG (reference sequence).

The V and J genes are TRBV7-3 and TRBJ1-6; D gene uncertain. The germline CDR1 and CDR2 sequences are SGHTA and FQGTGA. Deletions cut 5 bases from V and 9 bases from J, with 11 bases between. CDR3 length: 13 residues. This chain's CDR3 is CASSSKGGSPLHF. DNA of the CDR3: TGTGCCAGCAGCAGCAAAGGTGGTTCACCCCTCCACTTT.

The CDR3 bases are TGTGCCACCAGTCGGGCAGGGGGAATAACTAGCAATCAGCCCCAGCATTTT. Protein sequence: CATSRAGGITSNQPQHF. The V and J genes are TRBV15 and TRBJ1-5; 7 bases map to TRBD1. The CDR3 is 17 residues long. J was trimmed by 0 bases and V by 6 bases; bases with no gene match: 11. In germline, CDR1 is LNHNV, CDR2 YYDKDF (reference sequence).

This sequence joins TRBV6-6 and TRBJ1-2; D may be TRBD1 (5 bases). The CDR3 contains 11 residues. Trimming shortened V by 6 bases and J by 7 bases, and 9 bases separated the two germline ends. Germline V gene lookup returns CDR1 MNHNY and CDR2 SVGAGI (reference sequence). CDR3 sequence reads: CASSPGAGYTF. CDR3 bases: TGTGCCAGCAGCCCCGGGGCTGGCTACACCTTC.

The chain uses TRBV28 and TRBJ2-1, with a weak D call TRBD1 (6 bases). The CDR3 is 14 residues long. Germline CDR1 is MDHEN and CDR2 is SYDVKM. V lost 7 bases to trimming and J lost 5 bases, with 15 bases between them. DNA for the CDR3: TGTGCCAGCACTGCCCCGTGGGGGCACAATGAGCAGTTCTTC. It yields the protein CASTAPWGHNEQFF. Based on the CDR3 plus reference TRBV28 and TRBJ2-1, the full variable domain is DVKVTQSSRYLVKRTGEKVFLECVQDMDHENMFWYRQDPGLGLRLIYFSYDVKMKEKGDIPEGYSVSREKKERFSLILESASTNQTSMYLCASTAPWGHNEQFFGPGTRLTVL.

The V gene is TRBV28, the J gene TRBJ2-7, with 7 nucleotides matching TRBD1. In germline, CDR1 is MDHEN, CDR2 SYDVKM. V lost 2 bases, J lost 3 bases, and 7 bases stayed unmatched. The CDR3 spans 15 residues. CDR3 residues: CASSLIQGPDYEQYF. The CDR3 DNA follows: TGTGCCAGCAGTTTAATACAGGGGCCGGACTACGAGCAGTACTTC.

This clone was counted a single time. The rearrangement uses TRBV19 and TRBJ1-1, with TRBD1 matching over 8 bases. The V gene end was trimmed by 8 bases and the J gene end by 2 bases; junction bases not matched to a gene: 7. CDR3 length: 14 residues. CDR1 is LNHDA, CDR2 SQIVND, per germline (reference sequence). In nucleotides, the CDR3 is TGTGCCAGTCGGACAGGGCCCGTAAACACTGAAGCTTTCTTT. Protein: CASRTGPVNTEAFF.

V gene TRBV9 combines with J gene TRBJ1-3, with 9 bases aligning to TRBD1. Germline CDR1 and CDR2: SGDLS and YYNGEE. The CDR3 covers 16 residues. The V and J ends lost 3 bases and 0 bases, in that order; junction bases with no gene match: 4. CDR3 nucleotide sequence: TGTGCCAGCAGCGAGGGACAGGGCCTCTCTGGAAACACCATATATTTT. It yields the protein CASSEGQGLSGNTIYF. Based on the CDR3 plus reference TRBV9 and TRBJ1-3, the full variable domain is DSGVTQTPKHLITATGQRVTLRCSPRSGDLSVYWYQQSLDQGLQFLIQYYNGEERAKGNILERFSAQQFPDLHSELNLSSLELGDSALYFCASSEGQGLSGNTIYFGEGSWLTVV.

A note on this clone: Other DNA sequences in the sample encode the same CDR3. The rearrangement joins TRBV18 to TRBJ2-7; either TRBD1 or TRBD2 may fit D (5 bases each). The CDR3 consists of 12 residues. The V and J ends lost 3 bases and 7 bases respectively, with 10 bases between them. Looked up from germline, CDR1 is KGHSH and CDR2 is LQKENI. The DNA of the CDR3 is TGTGCCAGCTCACCCGGGACGGGGGAGCAGTACTTC. It yields the protein CASSPGTGEQYF.

This clone was observed once. The chain employs TRBV5-1 and TRBJ2-7; the D gene is possibly TRBD1 (6 bases). CDR1 SGHRS and CDR2 YFSETQ come from the germline V gene. The CDR3 spans 14 residues. V was pared by 0 bases and J by 5 bases, with 12 bases between. The CDR3 protein is CASSLARGFHEQYF. The CDR3 region has the DNA TGCGCCAGCAGCTTGGCCAGGGGTTTCCACGAGCAGTACTTC.

The V and J genes are TRBV14 and TRBJ2-7; D may be TRBD1 (6 bases). Germline V gene sequence: CDR1 SGHDN, CDR2 FVKESK. V was cut by 3 bases and J by 5 bases, with 14 bases left in between. CDR3 size: 14 residues. The CDR3 reads CASSQTGQNNEQYF. The DNA for the CDR3 is TGTGCCAGCAGCCAGACGGGACAAAACAACGAGCAGTACTTC. Complete variable domain (other parts from reference TRBV14 and TRBJ2-7): EAGVTQFPSHSVIEKGQTVTLRCDPISGHDNLYWYRRVMGKEIKFLLHFVKESKQDESGMPNNRFLAERTGGTYSTLKVQPAELEDSGVYFCASSQTGQNNEQYFGPGTRLTVT.

The genes are TRBV7-9 and TRBJ2-5; 14 nucleotides align to TRBD2. CDR1 is SEHNR, CDR2 FQNEAQ, per germline (reference sequence). This CDR3 comprises 17 residues. V was clipped by 5 bases and J by 5 bases; unmatched bases: 10. The CDR3 nucleotides read TGTGCCAGCAGCACCCTGGGACTAGCGGGAGTTAGCGAGACCCAGTACTTC. It specifies CASSTLGLAGVSETQYF. Variable domain in full (rest from reference TRBV7-9 and TRBJ2-5): DTGVSQNPRHKITKRGQNVTFRCDPISEHNRLYWYRQTLGQGPEFLTYFQNEAQLEKSRLLSDRFSAERPKGSFSTLEIQRTEQGDSAMYLCASSTLGLAGVSETQYFGPGTRLLVL.

The V call is TRBV4-1, the J call TRBJ2-7; D uncertain. The germline CDR1 and CDR2 sequences are MGHRA and YSYEKL. CDR3 length: 16 amino acids. Between the trimmed V and J ends, which lost 4 bases and 2 bases, there was a span of 18 bases. The CDR3 sequence is CASSPTPRPVTYEQYF. The CDR3 DNA is TGCGCCAGCAGCCCCACACCGAGACCGGTTACCTACGAGCAGTACTTC.

This chain links TRBV27 with TRBJ2-7, with 8 bases aligning to TRBD2. The CDR3 runs 14 residues. The junction had 5 bases not matched to a gene; V was cut back by 2 bases and J by 5 bases. Germline V gives CDR1 MNHEY, CDR2 SMNVEV (reference sequence). The CDR3 protein is CASSLKRESHEQYF. Written as DNA, the CDR3 is TGTGCCAGCAGTTTAAAGCGGGAGTCCCACGAGCAGTACTTC.

Details on this clone: The same CDR3 arises from other DNA sequences in this sample as well. The chain links TRBV7-3 to TRBJ2-5, with D possibly being TRBD2 (6 bases). Germline V gene data show CDR1 as SGHTA and CDR2 as FQGTGA. The CDR3 contains 13 residues. Trimming left V 3 bases short and J 4 bases short, with 9 bases between. The DNA of the CDR3 is TGTGCCAGCAGCTTGGTGGGACTAGAGACCCAGTACTTC. Residues: CASSLVGLETQYF.